Listed below are T cell receptor beta chains from one sample, sequenced in a study of OX40 agonist ivuxolimab in advanced cancers. Sequencing was performed with immunoSEQ multiplex PCR; in TCRdb, only in-frame clones are kept and a portion is missing. The repertoire holds about 120,000 clones, with 90% to 95% as singletons. This material consisted of CD4+ or CD8+ T cells sorted from blood, taken in a trial of the OX40 agonist ivuxolimab. All receptors come from an adult with an advanced solid tumor such as melanoma, head and neck, liver or kidney cancer. Each CDR3 is given with its conserved first and last residue. Each record gives: J gene, D gene, clone size, V gene, CDR3 protein, CDR3 DNA. D genes are given only for firm matches. Not all rows give a size; the values are once, few, many and, for expanded clones, a class.

TRBJ1-3 TRBD1 NA TRBV29-1 CSVGDRNSGNTIYF TGCAGCGTTGGGGACAGAAACTCTGGAAACACCATATATTTT
TRBJ2-7 NA once TRBV5-1 CASTRTSTSYEQYF TGCGCCAGCACCCGCACGTCCACCTCCTACGAGCAGTACTTC
TRBJ1-1 NA NA TRBV7-6 CASSLKEETEAFF TGTGCCAGCAGCTTGAAGGAGGAGACTGAAGCTTTCTTT
TRBJ2-3 TRBD2 NA TRBV10-3 CAINPTSGGATDTQYF TGTGCCATCAACCCGACTAGCGGGGGGGCCACAGATACGCAGTATTTT
TRBJ1-1 NA NA TRBV30 CATSDFSEAFF TGTGCCACCTCGGACTTTAGTGAAGCTTTCTTT
TRBJ2-2 TRBD2 NA TRBV18 CASSPPSLAGAKTGELFF TGTGCCAGCTCACCACCGAGCCTAGCGGGAGCAAAGACCGGGGAGCTGTTTTTT
TRBJ2-2 NA NA TRBV4-1 CASSQTLALNTGELFF TGCGCCAGCAGCCAAACCCTAGCGTTGAACACCGGGGAGCTGTTTTTT
TRBJ2-7 NA NA TRBV5-6 CASSSETKSYEQYF TGTGCCAGCAGCTCGGAGACTAAGTCCTACGAGCAGTACTTC
TRBJ1-2 TRBD1 NA TRBV4-1 CASRNSGQGNYGYTF TGCGCCAGCAGAAACTCCGGACAGGGGAACTATGGCTACACCTTC
TRBJ1-3 NA NA TRBV5-1 CASSLETKPGNTIYF TGCGCCAGCAGCTTAGAGACCAAACCTGGAAACACCATATATTTT
TRBJ2-7 TRBD1 NA TRBV19 CASSIPGQSYEQYF TGTGCCAGTAGTATACCGGGACAGTCCTACGAGCAGTACTTC
TRBJ1-1 NA NA TRBV5-4 CASSTYRDSGLAFF TGTGCCAGCAGCACGTACCGGGATTCGGGGTTGGCTTTCTTT
TRBJ1-4 TRBD1 NA TRBV18 CASSSRDRTNEKLFF TGTGCCAGCTCATCTCGGGACAGAACTAATGAAAAACTGTTTTTT
TRBJ1-4 TRBD1 NA TRBV5-6 CASSSPGQTNEKLFF TGTGCCAGCAGCTCCCCGGGACAGACTAATGAAAAACTGTTTTTT